This record covers a single T cell receptor (beta chain). Its antigen is undetermined. The data stem from a study of T cell repertoires in cytomegalovirus infection. General study results and limits: Ex vivo responses were dominated by HLA-C-restricted CMV-specific TCR beta clonotypes.

Each CDR3 protein gets one entry after TCRdb re-called the reads with MiXCR. The data contain around 130,000 distinct CDR3 sequences, 20% to 30% of them singletons. The clonotype was recovered from a human donor in good health (CMV status not recorded). Some clones in this sample may be carry-over from other donors' samples. Sequenced: PBMCs, sequenced either directly or after in vitro stimulation (not recorded which).

The chain's CDR3 is CASSQDSARGIGGYTF. The CDR3 nucleotides are TGCGCCAGCAGCCAAGATAGCGCCAGAGGGATAGGTGGCTACACCTTC. This chain uses TRBV4-1 with TRBJ1-2; D is unresolved. In germline, CDR1 is MGHRA, CDR2 YSYEKL. V dropped 0 bases and J dropped 7 bases, with 18 bases sitting between them. The CDR3 is 16 amino acids.